This is a list of T cell receptor beta chains from one sample in a study of blood T cell repertoires in COVID-19. Assay: immunoSEQ multiplex PCR; the TCRdb copy retains only in-frame clones and omits some. The sample lists hundreds of thousands of clones; about nine tenths were seen once. The material sequenced was peripheral blood. The source is a man aged 45-65 years with acute or convalescent COVID-19. Both conserved end residues are part of each CDR3. A row's size may be missing; if present it is once, few, many or a size class.

size	V	J	CDR3
NA	TRBV5-6	TRBJ2-6	CASSLEAFSGANVLTF
NA	TRBV7-3	TRBJ2-1	CASSLRSGGAFTEQFF
NA	TRBV7-8	TRBJ2-2	CASSSLRNTGELFF
NA	TRBV7-9	TRBJ2-7	CASSGRRDGSAYEQYF
NA	TRBV3-1/TRBV3-2	TRBJ1-3	CASSPTSSGNTIYF
NA	TRBV18	TRBJ1-2	CASSSGQGPGYTF
NA	TRBV7-9	TRBJ1-6	CASSFGTAYNSPLHF
NA	TRBV15	TRBJ1-3	CATSRDRGSGNTIYF
NA	TRBV7-2	TRBJ2-1	CASRAAGGHYNEQFF
few	TRBV4-1	TRBJ1-6	CASSQGTGTAYSPLHF
NA	TRBV27	TRBJ1-6	CASSLKQGYNSPLHF
NA	TRBV6-5	TRBJ1-4	CASTPGGRFNEKLFF
NA	TRBV3-1/TRBV3-2	TRBJ1-2	CASSPSTDRYGYTF
NA	TRBV5-1	TRBJ1-1	CASSLANTEAFF
NA	TRBV7-9	TRBJ2-3	CASSSQGGSTDTQYF
NA	TRBV5-4	TRBJ1-2	CASSLDRIGYTF
NA	TRBV3-1/TRBV3-2	TRBJ1-2	CASSPWTGGSSYGYTF